A single sample gave rise to the 5 T cell receptor beta chains below, sequenced in a study of shared T cell receptors in the human thymus. Only in-frame clones appear in the TCRdb table, and some are missing; sequencing was by immunoSEQ multiplex PCR. Here the sample spans about 660,000 clones, around nine tenths being singletons. In addition, the sample was reused for a study of human thymus T cells.

Specimen: thymocytes. The receptor source for this set is a boy under two years old with a congenital heart defect.

The chain recombines TRBV5-4 with TRBJ2-3, with 12 bases aligning to TRBD2. In germline, CDR1 is SGHNT, CDR2 YYREEE (reference sequence). The CDR3 sequence is 19 residues long. V shed 0 bases, J shed 5 bases, and the junction held 13 bases outside the gene matches. CDR3 coding DNA: TGTGCCAGCAGCTTGGTTCTAGCGGGAGGGCACTTAGTGGAAGATACGCAGTATTTT. Amino acid sequence: CASSLVLAGGHLVEDTQYF.

The rearrangement uses TRBV7-6 and TRBJ2-7; 8 positions match TRBD1. With V trimmed by 5 bases and J by 3 bases, 3 bases remained unmatched. Per germline, CDR1 SGHVS and CDR2 FNYEAQ. This CDR3 is 13 amino acids long. The CDR3 sequence: CASSPTGGYEQYF. The CDR3 DNA sequence: TGTGCCAGCAGCCCCACAGGGGGCTACGAGCAGTACTTC. The full variable domain, with the rest looked up from reference TRBV7-6 and TRBJ2-7, is GAGVSQSPRYKVTKRGQDVALRCDPISGHVSLYWYRQALGQGPEFLTYFNYEAQQDKSGLPNDRFSAERPEGSISTLTIQRTEQRDSAMYRCASSPTGGYEQYFGPGTRLTVT.

The V and J genes are TRBV29-1 and TRBJ2-1, with D unresolved. The CDR3 sequence is 14 residues long. CDR1 is SQVTM, CDR2 ANQGSEA, per germline. Trimming removed 7 bases at V and 9 bases at J, with 22 bases between. The CDR3: CSALPGDRDVEQFF. The DNA of the CDR3 is TGCAGCGCCCTCCCCGGAGATCGCGATGTTGAGCAGTTCTTC.

This clone was picked up one time. The chain joins TRBV6-5 to TRBJ2-1; 10 bases are a match to TRBD2. Germline lookup yields CDR1 MNHEY and CDR2 SVGAGI. V trimming: 2 bases; J trimming: 9 bases; junction bases outside the gene matches: 7. This CDR3 region has 15 residues. The CDR3 reads CASSYASGSQVEQFF. CDR3 bases: TGTGCCAGCAGTTACGCTAGCGGGAGCCAGGTTGAGCAGTTCTTC.

This clone has just one count. The genes are TRBV4-1 and TRBJ1-5, with D tentatively TRBD1 (6 bases). Between the trimmed V and J ends, which lost 0 bases and 0 bases, there was a span of 15 bases. Per the germline V gene, CDR1 is MGHRA and CDR2 is YSYEKL. The CDR3 is 18 residues long. CDR3 amino acids: CASSQEGRQDVSNQPQHF. In DNA form, the CDR3 reads TGCGCCAGCAGCCAAGAGGGTAGACAGGATGTTAGCAATCAGCCCCAGCATTTT.